Each of the 26 T cell receptor beta chains below was sequenced from the same sample in a study of early T cells in non-severe SARS-CoV-2 infection. In TCRdb, the 5' RACE reads were re-called with MiXCR into one record per CDR3 protein. Of about 42,000 distinct CDR3 sequences in the sample, 7% to 7.5% were seen once. The material sequenced was whole blood. The receptor source for this set is an adult who was a healthcare worker with PCR-confirmed SARS-CoV-2 infection or an uninfected control (not recorded which).

There are many counts of this clonotype. The chain uses TRBV7-2 and TRBJ2-7; TRBD2 is a possible D gene (6 bases). The V end was cut by 5 bases, the J end by 0 bases, with 20 bases between. The CDR3 runs 17 residues. Germline assignment: CDR1 SGHTA and CDR2 FQGNSA. The CDR3 nucleotides read TGTGCCAGCAGCCCTAGACCCGGGACTGCCGGCTCCTACGAGCAGTACTTC. Its translation: CASSPRPGTAGSYEQYF. The full variable domain, with the rest looked up from reference TRBV7-2 and TRBJ2-7, is GAGVSQSPSNKVTEKGKDVELRCDPISGHTALYWYRQSLGQGLEFLIYFQGNSAPDKSGLPSDRFSAERTGGSVSTLTIQRTQQEDSAVYLCASSPRPGTAGSYEQYFGPGTRLTVT.

The chain couples TRBV12-5 to TRBJ1-6; D remains unclear. This CDR3 contains 15 residues. V shed 1 base and J shed 4 bases, with 8 bases lying between them. Germline V CDR1 and CDR2: LGHNT, FRNRAP. CDR3 sequence reads: CASGLALPYNSPLHF. DNA of the CDR3: TGTGCTAGTGGTTTGGCCCTGCCGTATAATTCACCCCTCCACTTT.

In this sample, this clonotype is medium-sized. The chain carries TRBV29-1 and TRBJ1-3; D remains unclear. The CDR3 has 13 amino acids. Germline CDR1 and CDR2: SQVTM and ANQGSEA. V gave up 1 base and J gave up 0 bases, with 4 bases separating them. CDR3 bases: TGCAGCGTTGAAGGGGACTCTGGAAACACCATATATTTT. It yields the protein CSVEGDSGNTIYF.

The chain couples TRBV7-9 to TRBJ2-3; TRBD1 or TRBD2 may be the D gene (5 bases each). Germline V CDR1 and CDR2: SEHNR, FQNEAQ (reference sequence). This CDR3 region has 16 residues. The V end was cut by 0 bases, the J end by 2 bases, with 12 bases between. The CDR3 region is CASSLASGRYTDTQYF. CDR3 coding DNA: TGTGCCAGCAGCTTAGCGTCGGGGCGGTACACAGATACGCAGTATTTT.

This clonotype was picked up many times. This chain connects TRBV5-1 to TRBJ2-3, with TRBD2 identical over 7 bases. Germline V CDR1 and CDR2: SGHRS, YFSETQ. The J segment lost 5 bases and the V segment lost 0 bases, leaving 3 bases of the junction unmatched. The length of the CDR3 is 14 residues. The CDR3 coding sequence is TGCGCCAGCAGCTTGGCAGCGGGGAGAGATACGCAGTATTTT. Its protein is CASSLAAGRDTQYF.

The V and J genes are TRBV19 and TRBJ2-1; 7 nucleotides match TRBD1. Germline V CDR1 and CDR2: LNHDA, SQIVND (reference sequence). The trim removed 7 bases at V and 6 bases at J, leaving 6 bases unmatched. The CDR3 extends over 13 amino acids. Here the CDR3 reads CASNTGDSNEQFF. CDR3 sequence (DNA): TGTGCCAGTAACACAGGGGATAGCAATGAGCAGTTCTTC.

CDR3 DNA: TGTGCCAGCAGCGAAGGGAGGGGAGAAAAACTGTTTTTT. Residues: CASSEGRGEKLFF. V and J are TRBV3-1 and TRBJ1-4; possibly TRBD1 for D (5 bases). Per the germline V gene, CDR1 is LGHDT and CDR2 is YNNKEL (reference sequence). The CDR3 is 13 residues long. Trimming took off 5 bases at V and 8 bases at J, with 12 bases between the two ends.

This clonotype was found a few times. The chain combines TRBV5-6 with TRBJ2-6; 12 bases fit TRBD2. With 6 bases clipped from V and 0 bases from J, the junction kept 4 bases outside the gene matches. Germline lookup yields CDR1 SGHDT and CDR2 YYEEEE. The length of the CDR3 is 17 residues. DNA for the CDR3: TGTGCCAGCACCGGACTAGCGGGATCCTCTGGGGCCAACGTCCTGACTTTC. This encodes CASTGLAGSSGANVLTF. The variable domain in full, completed from reference TRBV5-6 and TRBJ2-6, reads DAGVTQSPTHLIKTRGQQVTLRCSPKSGHDTVSWYQQALGQGPQFIFQYYEEEERQRGNFPDRFSGHQFPNYSSELNVNALLLGDSALYLCASTGLAGSSGANVLTFGAGSRLTVL.

There are many counts of this clonotype. V and J are TRBV25-1 and TRBJ1-6, with D hard to call. Germline values: CDR1 MGHDK, CDR2 SYGVNS. The CDR3 covers 16 residues. The V end was cut by 6 bases, the J end by 2 bases, with 14 bases between. CDR3 amino acids: CASRGGQAAYNSPLHF. CDR3 nucleotides: TGTGCCAGCAGGGGAGGGCAGGCGGCCTATAATTCACCCCTCCACTTT.

The chain employs TRBV6-5 and TRBJ2-2, with 7 bases fitting TRBD2. The ends lost 5 bases at V and 1 base at J; junction bases unmatched: 4. The CDR3 runs 15 residues. The germline gives CDR1 MNHEY, CDR2 SVGAGI. The CDR3 protein is CASSPGLENTGELFF. The CDR3 DNA follows: TGTGCCAGCAGTCCCGGACTAGAGAACACCGGGGAGCTGTTTTTT.

This clonotype has only a few counts. CDR3: CASSLVPRDKTQYF. Here the CDR3 DNA reads TGTGCCAGCAGCTTAGTCCCCAGGGATAAGACCCAGTACTTC. J is TRBJ2-5 and V is TRBV11-2; D may be TRBD1 (5 bases). Trimming pared 1 base from V and 6 bases from J, leaving 12 bases between. The CDR3 has 14 amino acids. The germline gives CDR1 SGHAT, CDR2 FQNNGV. Using reference TRBV11-2 and TRBJ2-5 for the parts outside the CDR3, the full variable domain is EAGVAQSPRYKIIEKRQSVAFWCNPISGHATLYWYQQILGQGPKLLIQFQNNGVVDDSQLPKDRFSAERLKGVDSTLKIQPAKLEDSAVYLCASSLVPRDKTQYFGPGTRLLVL.

The chain recombines TRBV11-2 with TRBJ2-1, with 14 bases lining up with TRBD2. The CDR3 length is 17 residues. The V gene end was trimmed by 3 bases and the J gene end by 3 bases; junction bases not matched to a gene: 4. Per the germline V gene, CDR1 is SGHAT and CDR2 is FQNNGV. CDR3 in amino acids: CASSLGTSGGLYNEQFF. The CDR3 DNA is TGTGCCAGCAGCTTGGGGACTAGCGGGGGCCTCTACAATGAGCAGTTCTTC. The full variable domain, with the rest looked up from reference TRBV11-2 and TRBJ2-1, is EAGVAQSPRYKIIEKRQSVAFWCNPISGHATLYWYQQILGQGPKLLIQFQNNGVVDDSQLPKDRFSAERLKGVDSTLKIQPAKLEDSAVYLCASSLGTSGGLYNEQFFGPGTRLTVL.

The chain carries TRBV9 and TRBJ1-2; D unclear. CDR1 SGDLS and CDR2 YYNGEE come from the germline V gene. The CDR3 extends over 15 amino acids. V was pared by 4 bases and J by 6 bases, with 19 bases between. The CDR3 loop is CASSSYSASANGYTF. The CDR3, as DNA: TGTGCCAGCAGCTCCTACTCTGCGTCAGCGAATGGCTACACCTTC.

This clonotype counts as medium-sized. This chain links TRBV20-1 with TRBJ2-7, with TRBD1 as a possible D gene (6 bases). V was shortened by 3 bases and J by 0 bases, with 18 bases between the two germline ends. CDR3 size: 16 residues. In germline, CDR1 is DFQATT, CDR2 SNEGSKA (reference sequence). CDR3 amino acids: CSASNNRAWGSYEQYF. The CDR3 region has the DNA TGCAGTGCTAGTAATAACAGGGCCTGGGGCTCCTACGAGCAGTACTTC.

In this sample, this clonotype turned up a few times. This sequence joins TRBV9 and TRBJ1-2; no reliable D call. V shed 6 bases and J shed 3 bases, with 18 bases lying between them. Per germline, CDR1 SGDLS and CDR2 YYNGEE. The CDR3 covers 15 residues. As DNA, the CDR3 is TGTGCCAGCACCCTAGTCCCAGAAGACTACTATGGCTACACCTTC. This sequence encodes CASTLVPEDYYGYTF.

The V and J genes are TRBV5-1 and TRBJ2-7; 7 bases are shared with TRBD1. Looked up from germline, CDR1 is SGHRS and CDR2 is YFSETQ. The CDR3 totals 14 residues. V was clipped by 7 bases and J by 7 bases; unmatched bases: 14. The CDR3, as DNA: TGCGCCAGCGGACCCGACCCCTCAGGGGGAGAGCAGTACTTC. Protein product: CASGPDPSGGEQYF.

This clonotype was recorded a few times. V gene TRBV5-1 combines with J gene TRBJ2-2; D is undetermined. Trimming cost V 4 bases and J 6 bases, with 13 bases left between them. This CDR3 contains 14 residues. Per germline, CDR1 SGHRS and CDR2 YFSETQ. The CDR3 is CASSPKGSAGELFF. For the CDR3, the DNA is TGCGCCAGCAGCCCGAAGGGAAGCGCCGGGGAGCTGTTTTTT.

This clonotype occurred many times. The chain links TRBV14 to TRBJ2-1; TRBD1 agrees at 8 bases. The CDR3 contains 16 residues. Trimming took 4 bases from V and 8 from J; bases not matched to a gene: 13. Germline loops: CDR1 SGHDN, CDR2 FVKESK. CDR3 coding DNA: TGTGCCAGCAGCCTGGGGTTGGACAGGGCGAAGTATGAGCAGTTCTTC. Translated, it gives CASSLGLDRAKYEQFF.

This clonotype was observed a handful of times. This rearrangement joins TRBV7-8 to TRBJ2-1, with TRBD2 matching 9 bases. The junction had 4 bases not matched to a gene; V was cut back by 5 bases and J by 14 bases. Germline V lookup: CDR1 SGHVS, CDR2 FQNEAQ. The CDR3 is made up of 11 amino acids. The CDR3 region is CASSGGGEEFF. CDR3 bases: TGTGCCAGCAGCGGCGGGGGGGAAGAGTTCTTC. The full variable domain, completed using reference TRBV7-8 and TRBJ2-1, is GAGVSQSPRYKVAKRGQDVALRCDPISGHVSLFWYQQALGQGPEFLTYFQNEAQLDKSGLPSDRFFAERPEGSVSTLKIQRTQQEDSAVYLCASSGGGEEFFGPGTRLTVL.

This clonotype was seen repeatedly, ten times or more. CDR3 DNA: TGTGCCAGCAGCCGGGGCCTCCGGGACACTGAAGCTTTCTTT. Amino acid sequence: CASSRGLRDTEAFF. The V call is TRBV7-9, the J call TRBJ1-1, with a possible D match to TRBD1 (5 bases). Germline CDR1 reads SEHNR; CDR2 reads FQNEAQ (reference sequence). Trimming pared 5 bases from V and 3 bases from J, leaving 13 bases between. The CDR3 covers 14 residues.

The table lists this clonotype with a few counts. The chain uses TRBV5-8 and TRBJ2-3, with D maybe TRBD1 (6 bases). This CDR3 has 15 amino acids. Trimming removed 3 bases from V and 2 bases from J, with 13 bases in between. The germline gives CDR1 SGHTS, CDR2 YDEGEE. CDR3 nucleotides: TGTGCCAGCAGCTACTACAGGGCCCTCACAGATACGCAGTATTTT. It is translated as CASSYYRALTDTQYF.

This clonotype was seen more than once but under ten times. This chain joins TRBV7-6 and TRBJ2-1; D unresolved. The germline CDR1 and CDR2 sequences are SGHVS and FNYEAQ. This CDR3 region has 12 residues. V shed 5 bases and J shed 5 bases, with 7 bases lying between them. CDR3 nucleotides: TGTGCCAGCAGCCTCACCAACAATGAGCAGTTCTTC. It codes for CASSLTNNEQFF.

This clonotype was detected a few times. This rearrangement joins TRBV7-9 to TRBJ1-2; no clear D gene. The CDR3 has 13 amino acids. The V gene's germline CDR1 is SEHNR and CDR2 FQNEAQ (reference sequence). Trimming left V 5 bases short and J 4 bases short, with 11 bases between. Here the CDR3 reads CASSRTEGYGYTF. CDR3 in DNA: TGTGCCAGCAGCAGAACAGAAGGCTATGGCTACACCTTC.

There are many counts of this clonotype. This chain joins TRBV29-1 and TRBJ2-2, with D unresolved. Trimming pared 1 base from V and 3 bases from J, leaving 6 bases between. The CDR3 covers 13 residues. Germline V gene sequence: CDR1 SQVTM, CDR2 ANQGSEA. CDR3 in DNA: TGCAGCGTTGAAGGTGATTACACCGGGGAGCTGTTTTTT. It specifies CSVEGDYTGELFF.

The chain recombines TRBV16 with TRBJ2-7; D is ambiguous. Between the trimmed V and J ends, which lost 3 bases and 2 bases, there was a span of 11 bases. There are 14 residues in the CDR3. The germline V gene has CDR1 KGHSY and CDR2 FQNENV. CDR3 bases: TGTGCCAGCAGCCATTGGACGGCCGCCTACGAGCAGTACTTC. Its translation is CASSHWTAAYEQYF.

This clonotype was detected ten times or more. The gene calls are TRBV5-4 and TRBJ1-2, with D hard to call. Trimming stripped 1 base from V and 8 bases from J, with 9 bases between. The germline V gene encodes CDR1 SGHNT and CDR2 YYREEE (reference sequence). The CDR3 has 12 amino acids. Here the CDR3 DNA reads TGTGCCAGCAGCTTGAAAACAAACGGCTACACCTTC. Translating gives CASSLKTNGYTF.